The entry below describes one T cell receptor beta chain. Its target is not known. Donors were drawn from the approximately 120-subject validation cohort, separate from the 666-subject first cohort. Trimming removed 3 bases from V and 6 bases from J; junction bases left unmatched: 4. Germline CDR1 is SGDLS and CDR2 is YYNGEE. There are 14 residues in the CDR3. Only in-frame clones appear in the TCRdb table, and some are missing; sequencing was by immunoSEQ multiplex PCR. The sample lists approximately 260,000 clones, more than 75% seen once, with roughly 1.2% in the top ten. This entry comes from a study of cytomegalovirus exposure and HLA in healthy donors. Study-level background: A subsequent analysis reported that the roughly 130 validation repertoires were produced on the same platform that had also been used for the 600 to 800 first-cohort repertoires. Findings and caveats of the study: A later analysis found first-cohort TCR clusters tended to co-occur in the 130 or so validation repertoires. Cytomegalovirus association was listed for around 180 TCR beta chains.

Input material: PBMCs. V gene TRBV9 combines with J gene TRBJ1-4; 8 bases agree with TRBD1. The receptor was isolated from a woman in her twenties or thirties in good health and CMV-seropositive. This CDR3 is CASSASQGDEKLFF. The CDR3 DNA follows: TGTGCCAGCAGCGCGTCACAGGGGGATGAAAAACTGTTTTTT.